This TCR beta chain derives from a study of control samples from healthy donors and cancer patients. Generated by immunoSEQ multiplex PCR, the TCRdb table keeps only in-frame clones and is missing some. This repertoire shows about 110,000 clones, roughly 79% found once; its top ten account for 6% to 8%. Germline V CDR1 and CDR2: LGHNA, YSLEER. There are 16 residues in the CDR3. The V gene end was trimmed by 4 bases and the J gene end by 4 bases; junction bases not matched to a gene: 10. The receptor's source is a man younger than 30 in good health. Sample: blood. The chain joins TRBV4-3 to TRBJ1-2; 9 nucleotides agree with TRBD1. Here the CDR3 DNA reads TGCGCCAGCAGCCCGAAGGGGGACAGGGCCGGCTATGGCTACACCTTC. Its translation: CASSPKGDRAGYGYTF.